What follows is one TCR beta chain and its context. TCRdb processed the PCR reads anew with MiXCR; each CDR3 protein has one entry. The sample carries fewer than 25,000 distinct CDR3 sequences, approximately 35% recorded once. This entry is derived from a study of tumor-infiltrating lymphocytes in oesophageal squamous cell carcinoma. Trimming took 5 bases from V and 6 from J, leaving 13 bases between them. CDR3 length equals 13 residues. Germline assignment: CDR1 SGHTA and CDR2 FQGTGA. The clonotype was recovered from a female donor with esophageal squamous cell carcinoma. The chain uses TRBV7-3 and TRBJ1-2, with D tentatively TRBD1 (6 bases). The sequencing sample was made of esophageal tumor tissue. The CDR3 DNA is TGTGCCAGCAGCCACACAGGGTTCGATGGCTACACCTTC. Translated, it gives CASSHTGFDGYTF. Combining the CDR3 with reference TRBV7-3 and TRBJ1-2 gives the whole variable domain GAGVSQTPSNKVTEKGKYVELRCDPISGHTALYWYRQSLGQGPEFLIYFQGTGAADDSGLPNDRFFAVRPEGSVSTLKIQRTERGDSAVYLCASSHTGFDGYTFGSGTRLTVV.